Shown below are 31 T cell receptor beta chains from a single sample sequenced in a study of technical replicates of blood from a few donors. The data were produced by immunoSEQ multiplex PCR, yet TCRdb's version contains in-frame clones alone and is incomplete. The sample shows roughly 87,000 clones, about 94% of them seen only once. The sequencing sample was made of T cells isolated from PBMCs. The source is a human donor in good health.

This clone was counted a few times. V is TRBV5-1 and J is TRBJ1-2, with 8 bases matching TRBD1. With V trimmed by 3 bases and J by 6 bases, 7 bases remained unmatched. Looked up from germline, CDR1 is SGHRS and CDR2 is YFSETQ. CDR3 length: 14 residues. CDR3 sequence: CASSWMTGENGYTF. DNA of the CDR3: TGCGCCAGCAGCTGGATGACAGGGGAGAATGGCTACACCTTC.

The CDR3 region is CASSLGGTNQPQHF. CDR3 nucleotide sequence: TGTGCCAGCAGTTTGGGGGGGACCAATCAGCCCCAGCATTTT. The chain employs TRBV27 and TRBJ1-5; a weak D match, TRBD1 (5 bases). With 3 bases removed from V and 3 bases from J, the gap between germline ends came to 9 bases. Germline V gives CDR1 MNHEY, CDR2 SMNVEV (reference sequence). This CDR3 contains 14 residues.

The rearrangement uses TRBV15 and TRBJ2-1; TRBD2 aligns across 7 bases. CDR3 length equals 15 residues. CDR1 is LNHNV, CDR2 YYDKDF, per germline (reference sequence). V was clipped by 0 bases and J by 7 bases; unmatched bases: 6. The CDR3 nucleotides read TGTGCCACCAGCAGAGATATAGAACTAGCGAATGAGCAGTTCTTC. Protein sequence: CATSRDIELANEQFF.

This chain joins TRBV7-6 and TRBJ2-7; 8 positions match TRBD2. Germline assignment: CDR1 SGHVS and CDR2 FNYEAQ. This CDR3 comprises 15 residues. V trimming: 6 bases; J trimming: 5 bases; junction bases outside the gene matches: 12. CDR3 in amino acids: CASSFFPGLGNEQYF. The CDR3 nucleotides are TGTGCCAGCAGTTTCTTTCCGGGACTAGGAAACGAGCAGTACTTC.

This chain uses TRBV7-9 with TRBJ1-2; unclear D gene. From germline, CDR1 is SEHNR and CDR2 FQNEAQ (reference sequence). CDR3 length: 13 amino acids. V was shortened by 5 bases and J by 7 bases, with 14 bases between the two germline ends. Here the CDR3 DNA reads TGTGCCAGCAGCCCTGGGCGGGTAGGTGGCTACACCTTC. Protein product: CASSPGRVGGYTF.

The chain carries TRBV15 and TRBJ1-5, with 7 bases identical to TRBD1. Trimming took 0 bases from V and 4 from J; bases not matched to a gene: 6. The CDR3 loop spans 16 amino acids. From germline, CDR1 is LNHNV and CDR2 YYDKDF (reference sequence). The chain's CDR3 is CATSRDQGGGNQPQHF. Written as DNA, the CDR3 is TGTGCCACCAGCAGAGATCAGGGGGGAGGAAATCAGCCCCAGCATTTT.

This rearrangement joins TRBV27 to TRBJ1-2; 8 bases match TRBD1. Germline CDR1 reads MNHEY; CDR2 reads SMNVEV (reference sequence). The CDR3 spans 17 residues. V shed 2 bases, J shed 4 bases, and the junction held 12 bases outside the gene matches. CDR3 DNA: TGTGCCAGCAGTTTAAGAGGACAGGGCAATGTGGGCTATGGCTACACCTTC. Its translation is CASSLRGQGNVGYGYTF.

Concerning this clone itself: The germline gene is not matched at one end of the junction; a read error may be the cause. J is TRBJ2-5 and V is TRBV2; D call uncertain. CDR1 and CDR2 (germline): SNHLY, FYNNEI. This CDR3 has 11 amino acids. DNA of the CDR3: TGTGCCAGCAGTTTATCAGAGGCCCAGTACTTC. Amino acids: CASSLSEAQYF.

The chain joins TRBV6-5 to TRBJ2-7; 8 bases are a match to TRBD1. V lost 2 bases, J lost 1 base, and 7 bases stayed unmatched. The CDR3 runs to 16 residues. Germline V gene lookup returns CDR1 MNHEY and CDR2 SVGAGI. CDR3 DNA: TGTGCCAGCAGTTACGTGGGACAGGTGCCATCCTACGAGCAGTACTTC. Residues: CASSYVGQVPSYEQYF.

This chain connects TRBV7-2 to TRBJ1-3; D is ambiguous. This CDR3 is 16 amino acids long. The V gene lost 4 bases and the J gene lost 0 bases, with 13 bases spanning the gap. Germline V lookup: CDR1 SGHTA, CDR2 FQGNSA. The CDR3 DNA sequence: TGTGCCAGCAGCTCGAGTGCCGGGAGCTCTGGAAACACCATATATTTT. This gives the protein CASSSSAGSSGNTIYF. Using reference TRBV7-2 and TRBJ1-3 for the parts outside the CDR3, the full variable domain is GAGVSQSPSNKVTEKGKDVELRCDPISGHTALYWYRQSLGQGLEFLIYFQGNSAPDKSGLPSDRFSAERTGGSVSTLTIQRTQQEDSAVYLCASSSSAGSSGNTIYFGEGSWLTVV.

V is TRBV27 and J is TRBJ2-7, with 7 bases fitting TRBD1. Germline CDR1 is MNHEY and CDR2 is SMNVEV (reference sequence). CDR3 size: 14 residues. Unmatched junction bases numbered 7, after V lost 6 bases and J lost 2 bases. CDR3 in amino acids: CASRANRGPYEQYF. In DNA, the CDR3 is TGTGCCAGCAGAGCTAACAGGGGTCCCTACGAGCAGTACTTC.

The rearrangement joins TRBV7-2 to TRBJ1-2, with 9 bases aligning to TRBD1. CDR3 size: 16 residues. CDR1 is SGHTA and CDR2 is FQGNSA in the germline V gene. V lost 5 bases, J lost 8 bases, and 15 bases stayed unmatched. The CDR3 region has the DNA TGTGCCAGCAGCAACGGGAGGACAGGGGTAGAAGAAGGCTACACCTTC. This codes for CASSNGRTGVEEGYTF.

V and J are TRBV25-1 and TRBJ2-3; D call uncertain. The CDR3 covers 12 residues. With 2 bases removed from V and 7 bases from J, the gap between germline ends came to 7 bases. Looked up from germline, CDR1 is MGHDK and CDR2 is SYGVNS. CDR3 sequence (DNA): TGTGCCAGCAGTGAACGGGTAAATACGCAGTATTTT. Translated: CASSERVNTQYF.

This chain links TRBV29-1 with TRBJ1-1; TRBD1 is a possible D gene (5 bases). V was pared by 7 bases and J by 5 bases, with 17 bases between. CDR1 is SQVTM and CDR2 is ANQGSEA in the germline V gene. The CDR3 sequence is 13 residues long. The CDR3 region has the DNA TGCAGCGCGATCGACAGCTTCTTAACTGAAGCTTTCTTT. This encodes CSAIDSFLTEAFF.

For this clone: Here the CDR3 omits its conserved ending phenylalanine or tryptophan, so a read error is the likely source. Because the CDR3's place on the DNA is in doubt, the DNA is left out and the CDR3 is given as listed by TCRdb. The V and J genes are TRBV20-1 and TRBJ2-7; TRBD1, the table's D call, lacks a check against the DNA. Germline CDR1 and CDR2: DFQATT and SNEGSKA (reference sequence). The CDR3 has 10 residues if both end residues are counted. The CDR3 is CRDTGQGTKP.

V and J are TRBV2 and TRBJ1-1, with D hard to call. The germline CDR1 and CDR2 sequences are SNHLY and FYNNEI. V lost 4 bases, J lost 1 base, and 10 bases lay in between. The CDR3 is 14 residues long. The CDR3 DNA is TGTGCCAGCAGTGTACGGCGGCGGAACACTGAAGCTTTCTTT. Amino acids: CASSVRRRNTEAFF.

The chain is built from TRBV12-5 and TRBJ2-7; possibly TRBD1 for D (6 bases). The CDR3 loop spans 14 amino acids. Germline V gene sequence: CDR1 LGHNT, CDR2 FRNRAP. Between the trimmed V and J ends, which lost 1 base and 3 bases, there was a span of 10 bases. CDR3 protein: CASGLAQGNYEQYF. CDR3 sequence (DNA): TGTGCTAGTGGTTTGGCCCAGGGGAACTACGAGCAGTACTTC.

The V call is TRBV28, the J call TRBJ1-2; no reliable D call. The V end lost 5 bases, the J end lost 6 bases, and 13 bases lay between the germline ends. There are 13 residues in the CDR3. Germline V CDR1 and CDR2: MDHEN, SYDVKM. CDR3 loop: CASSIVGRDGYTF. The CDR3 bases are TGTGCCAGCAGTATAGTGGGGAGAGATGGCTACACCTTC.

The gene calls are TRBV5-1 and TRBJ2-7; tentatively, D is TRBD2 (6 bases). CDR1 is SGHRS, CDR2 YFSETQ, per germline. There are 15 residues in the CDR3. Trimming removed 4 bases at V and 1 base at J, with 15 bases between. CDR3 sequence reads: CASSPSGVRSYEQYF. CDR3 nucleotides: TGCGCCAGCAGCCCTTCGGGGGTTCGATCCTACGAGCAGTACTTC.

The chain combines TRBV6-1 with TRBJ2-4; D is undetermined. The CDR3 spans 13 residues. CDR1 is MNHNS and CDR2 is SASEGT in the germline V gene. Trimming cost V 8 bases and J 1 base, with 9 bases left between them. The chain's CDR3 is CASAFGAKNIQYF. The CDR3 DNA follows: TGTGCCAGCGCCTTCGGGGCCAAAAACATTCAGTACTTC.

The chain's CDR3 is CASSDQGNTGELFF. CDR3 nucleotides: TGTGCCAGTAGTGACCAGGGAAACACCGGGGAGCTGTTTTTT. This chain links TRBV19 with TRBJ2-2; D may be TRBD1 (5 bases). Germline values: CDR1 LNHDA, CDR2 SQIVND (reference sequence). Trimming stripped 5 bases from V and 2 bases from J, with 9 bases between. The CDR3 runs 14 residues. Combining the CDR3 with reference TRBV19 and TRBJ2-2 gives the whole variable domain DGGITQSPKYLFRKEGQNVTLSCEQNLNHDAMYWYRQDPGQGLRLIYYSQIVNDFQKGDIAEGYSVSREKKESFPLTVTSAQKNPTAFYLCASSDQGNTGELFFGEGSRLTVL.

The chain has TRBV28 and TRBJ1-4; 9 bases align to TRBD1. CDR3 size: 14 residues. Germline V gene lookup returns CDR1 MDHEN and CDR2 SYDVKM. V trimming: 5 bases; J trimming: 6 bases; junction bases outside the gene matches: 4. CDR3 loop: CASSPGTGYEKLFF. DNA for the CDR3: TGTGCCAGCAGTCCCGGGACAGGGTATGAAAAACTGTTTTTT.

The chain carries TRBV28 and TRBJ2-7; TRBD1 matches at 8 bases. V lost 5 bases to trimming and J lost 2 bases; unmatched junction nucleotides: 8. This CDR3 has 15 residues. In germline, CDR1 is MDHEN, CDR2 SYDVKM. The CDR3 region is CASSPGGRGPYEQYF. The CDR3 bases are TGTGCCAGCAGTCCCGGGGGCAGGGGGCCCTACGAGCAGTACTTC.

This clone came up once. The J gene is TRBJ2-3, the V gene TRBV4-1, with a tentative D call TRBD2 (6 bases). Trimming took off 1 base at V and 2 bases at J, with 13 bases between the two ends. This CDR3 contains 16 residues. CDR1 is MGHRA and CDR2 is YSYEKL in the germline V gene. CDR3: CASSQGASVNTDTQYF. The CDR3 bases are TGCGCCAGCAGCCAAGGGGCTAGCGTAAACACAGATACGCAGTATTTT.

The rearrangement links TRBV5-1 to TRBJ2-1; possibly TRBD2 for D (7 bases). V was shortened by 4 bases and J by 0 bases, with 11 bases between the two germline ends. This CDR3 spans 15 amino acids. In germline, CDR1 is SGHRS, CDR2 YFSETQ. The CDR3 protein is CASSPRGGSYNEQFF. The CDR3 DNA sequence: TGCGCCAGCAGCCCGAGGGGGGGCTCCTACAATGAGCAGTTCTTC.

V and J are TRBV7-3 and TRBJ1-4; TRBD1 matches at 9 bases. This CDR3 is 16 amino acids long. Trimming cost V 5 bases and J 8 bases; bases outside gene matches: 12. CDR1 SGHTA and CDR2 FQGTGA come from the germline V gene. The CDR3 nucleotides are TGTGCCAGCAGCGAAGGTCCGGGACAGGGTAACGAAAAACTGTTTTTT. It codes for CASSEGPGQGNEKLFF.

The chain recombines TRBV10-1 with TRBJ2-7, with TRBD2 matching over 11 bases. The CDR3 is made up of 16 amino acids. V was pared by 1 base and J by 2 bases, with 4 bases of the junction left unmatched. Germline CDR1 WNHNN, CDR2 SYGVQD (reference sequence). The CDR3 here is CASSELVTSGTYEQYF. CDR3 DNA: TGCGCCAGCAGTGAGTTGGTGACTAGCGGGACCTACGAGCAGTACTTC.

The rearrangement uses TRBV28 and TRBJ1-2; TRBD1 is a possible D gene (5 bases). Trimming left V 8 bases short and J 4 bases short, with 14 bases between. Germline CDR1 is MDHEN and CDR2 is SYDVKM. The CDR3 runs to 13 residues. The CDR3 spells CASRVGGAYGYTF. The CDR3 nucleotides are TGTGCCAGCCGAGTGGGCGGGGCCTATGGCTACACCTTC.

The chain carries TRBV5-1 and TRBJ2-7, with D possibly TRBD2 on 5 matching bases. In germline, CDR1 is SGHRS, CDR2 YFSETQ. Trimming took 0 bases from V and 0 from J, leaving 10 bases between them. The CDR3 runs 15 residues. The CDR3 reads CASSLGRLSSYEQYF. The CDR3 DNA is TGCGCCAGCAGCTTGGGGAGGCTGAGCTCCTACGAGCAGTACTTC.

The CDR3 bases are TGCGCCAGCAGCCAAGGAGGGAGGGCCGGGCTAGTCCGTAACACCGGGGAGCTGTTTTTT. This encodes CASSQGGRAGLVRNTGELFF. V and J are TRBV4-1 and TRBJ2-2, with 7 bases lining up with TRBD2. CDR3 size: 20 residues. Trimming took 1 base from V and 2 from J; bases not matched to a gene: 16. CDR1 and CDR2 from the germline V gene are MGHRA and YSYEKL.

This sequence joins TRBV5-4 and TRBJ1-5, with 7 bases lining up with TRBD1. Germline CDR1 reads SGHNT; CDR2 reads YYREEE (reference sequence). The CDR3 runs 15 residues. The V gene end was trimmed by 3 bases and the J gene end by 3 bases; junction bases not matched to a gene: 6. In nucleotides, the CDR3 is TGTGCCAGCAGCTCCGGGACAGCCATCAATCAGCCCCAGCATTTT. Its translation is CASSSGTAINQPQHF.